The clone carrying this T cell receptor beta chain was recorded at least ten times. The sample comes from a study of T cells in Graves' hyperthyroidism and ophthalmopathy. V was pared by 7 bases and J by 5 bases, with 10 bases of the junction left unmatched. This CDR3 spans 17 amino acids. RNA transcripts served as the template for amplifying TCR beta CDR3 regions. With the HTBI primer set, the TCR CDR3 went through a first round of RT-PCR. TCRdb redid the calling of the multiplex PCR reads with MiXCR, one entry per CDR3 protein. The sample yields about 380,000 distinct CDR3 sequences, 15% to 20% seen once. Clinical Activity Scores of at least 3, NOSPECS grades of at least 4 and durations under 3 months characterized ophthalmopathy patients.

This TCR came from a young man with Graves' ophthalmopathy. The sequenced material came from blood. The chain carries TRBV12-3 or TRBV12-4 and TRBJ2-2, with 13 bases that match TRBD2. The CDR3 spells CASTGLAGAPGTGELFF. CDR3 DNA sequence: TGTGCCAGCACCGGACTAGCGGGGGCACCGGGGACCGGGGAGCTGTTTTTT.